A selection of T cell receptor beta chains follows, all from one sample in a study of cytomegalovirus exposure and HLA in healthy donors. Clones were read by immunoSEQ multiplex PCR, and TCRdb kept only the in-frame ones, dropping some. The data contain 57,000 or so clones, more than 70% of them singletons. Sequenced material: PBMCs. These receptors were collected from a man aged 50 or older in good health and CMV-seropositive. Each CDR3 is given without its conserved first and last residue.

ASSRQGAPRGGYT TRBJ1-2 TRBV6-6
ASSPDRVGTEAF TRBJ1-1 TRBV18
ASRSQGAEQY TRBJ2-7 TRBV5-1
ASSPPNAGRKTQY TRBJ2-5 TRBV28
ASSQDTTTGVGNTIY TRBJ1-3 TRBV4-2
ASIRIWTGANTGELF TRBJ2-2 TRBV5-8
ASSGGSAEPSPLH TRBJ1-6 TRBV6-1
ASSQDTGQGHQPQH TRBJ1-5 TRBV4-2
ASVVTGIFGGQY TRBJ2-7 TRBV2
ASRNSYYEQY TRBJ2-7 TRBV7-8
ASSRGTSATFYEQY TRBJ2-7 TRBV7-2
ASSISGRVGETQY TRBJ2-5 TRBV5-5
ASSVDGQGAPEQY TRBJ2-7 TRBV9
ASSQGQPSEKLF TRBJ1-4 TRBV7-2
ASSQDRGGTSPLQETQY TRBJ2-5 TRBV4-1
ASSLSGQGRNTIY TRBJ1-3 TRBV7-9
ASSQEVLASGSYEQY TRBJ2-7 TRBV4-3
ASRPWDRSTDTQY TRBJ2-3 TRBV19
ASSSHGDSTDTQY TRBJ2-3 TRBV6-5
ASSFTTGLYGYT TRBJ1-2 TRBV11-2
ASSLAGGTYEQY TRBJ2-7 TRBV7-9
ASSLTPSGSYEQY TRBJ2-7 TRBV27
ASSIPGVGDEKLF TRBJ1-4 TRBV19
ASSLDRYNEKLF TRBJ1-4 TRBV7-9
ASSLSTGGYGYT TRBJ1-2 TRBV11-2
ASSQDWTGIEKLF TRBJ1-4 TRBV4-3
ASRRTGQVDGYT TRBJ1-2 TRBV6-5
ASSLTGEGEKLF TRBJ1-4 TRBV7-3
ASSDRDWEKLF TRBJ1-4 TRBV6-1
ASSLIPGEQF TRBJ2-1 TRBV7-2
ASSPTGTQNTEAF TRBJ1-1 TRBV7-3
ASSESGLAGVGEQY TRBJ2-7 TRBV10-2
ASSPSGSGNEQF TRBJ2-1 TRBV18
ASSVEPGTDTQY TRBJ2-3 TRBV9
ASSESPGASGRGNEQF TRBJ2-1 TRBV25-1
ASSQPLGEKLF TRBJ1-4 TRBV4-1
SVSQGQETQY TRBJ2-5 TRBV29-1
ASSTPTEGAGELF TRBJ2-2 TRBV19
ASSLAGAGEQF TRBJ2-1 TRBV7-8
ASSQGSGSESEKLF TRBJ1-4 TRBV4-1
ASSDSTSGSNIQY TRBJ2-4 TRBV6-5
ASSPRRPAGGPYTGELF TRBJ2-2 TRBV11-2
ASSEQVNTEAF TRBJ1-1 TRBV5-1